This T cell receptor beta chain was identified during a study of T cell responses to AZD1222 COVID-19 vaccine. The V gene's germline CDR1 is SNHLY and CDR2 FYNNEI. V lost 6 bases, J lost 4 bases, and 10 bases lay in between. The CDR3 totals 12 residues. Clones were read by immunoSEQ multiplex PCR, and TCRdb kept only the in-frame ones, dropping some. This table has some 100,000 clones, around nine tenths appearing once. This chain links TRBV2 with TRBJ2-7; TRBD1 might be the D (6 bases). The sequence was collected from an adult in good health. The starting material was peripheral blood, obtained on day 0 of AZD1222 vaccination. CDR3 DNA: TGTGCCAGCAGCGCGGACAGTTACGAGCAGTACGTC. Protein sequence: CASSADSYEQYV.